The next 32 T cell receptor beta chains were all read from a single sample in a study of PD-1 blockade in classical Hodgkin lymphoma. The patients all showed relapse after autologous stem cell transplantation, while their brentuximab vedotin exposure varied. This table comes from immunoSEQ multiplex PCR, and its TCRdb copy is limited to in-frame clones, with some not included. This table has tens of thousands of clones, around nine tenths appearing once. The sequenced sample was peripheral blood mononuclear cells (PBMCs), obtained at baseline. Receptor source: a human donor with classical Hodgkin lymphoma.

This clone showed up just once. The rearrangement joins TRBV19 to TRBJ2-5; TRBD2 is a possible D gene (5 bases). The CDR3 covers 13 residues. Germline-derived CDR1 and CDR2 are LNHDA and SQIVND (reference sequence). The DNA for the CDR3 is TGTGCAGCCGGTCGGGGTTTCCAAGAGACCCAGTACTTC. This encodes CAAGRGFQETQYF.

J is TRBJ1-1 and V is TRBV5-1; D is unresolved. Germline CDR1 and CDR2: SGHRS and YFSETQ. The CDR3 extends over 13 amino acids. V gave up 4 bases and J gave up 0 bases, with 7 bases separating them. DNA of the CDR3: TGCGCCAGCAGCGGTGCCCTGAACACTGAAGCTTTCTTT. It specifies CASSGALNTEAFF.

The chain links TRBV7-2 to TRBJ2-1, with a tentative D call TRBD1 (6 bases). Trimming cost V 5 bases and J 6 bases, with 11 bases left between them. This CDR3 is 13 amino acids long. Germline CDR1 SGHTA, CDR2 FQGNSA. The CDR3 nucleotides are TGTGCCAGCAGCAACCTACAGGGCAATGAGCAGTTCTTC. It yields the protein CASSNLQGNEQFF.

The chain links TRBV7-9 to TRBJ1-4, with TRBD1 matching over 8 bases. Germline V gives CDR1 SEHNR, CDR2 FQNEAQ (reference sequence). J lost 4 bases, V lost 3 bases, and 7 bases had no gene match. This CDR3 is built from 16 residues. CDR3 residues: CASSLTRTGSNEKLFF. As DNA, the CDR3 is TGTGCCAGCAGCTTGACGAGGACAGGGAGTAATGAAAAACTGTTTTTT.

This sequence joins TRBV18 and TRBJ2-3; D possibly matches TRBD1 or TRBD2 (5 bases each). Germline CDR1 KGHSH, CDR2 LQKENI. The CDR3 extends over 14 amino acids. V gave up 1 base and J gave up 3 bases, with 8 bases separating them. The CDR3 DNA sequence: TGTGCCAGCTCACCACTGGGGGATACAGATACGCAGTATTTT. Its protein product is CASSPLGDTDTQYF.

The chain uses TRBV19 and TRBJ1-4; D call uncertain. The V and J ends lost 4 bases and 8 bases respectively, with 5 bases between them. CDR3 length: 11 residues. Germline values: CDR1 LNHDA, CDR2 SQIVND (reference sequence). The CDR3 here is CASSTREKLFF. The CDR3 nucleotides read TGTGCCAGTAGTACAAGGGAAAAACTGTTTTTT. The full variable domain, completed using reference TRBV19 and TRBJ1-4, is DGGITQSPKYLFRKEGQNVTLSCEQNLNHDAMYWYRQDPGQGLRLIYYSQIVNDFQKGDIAEGYSVSREKKESFPLTVTSAQKNPTAFYLCASSTREKLFFGSGTQLSVL.

This chain links TRBV9 with TRBJ2-7; 11 nucleotides align to TRBD2. The CDR3 has 15 amino acids. Germline V gene lookup returns CDR1 SGDLS and CDR2 YYNGEE. The V gene end was trimmed by 3 bases and the J gene end by 6 bases; junction bases not matched to a gene: 8. The CDR3 DNA reads TGTGCCAGCAGCGAGACCGGGACTAGCGGTGGCGAGCAGTACTTC. Protein product: CASSETGTSGGEQYF. The full variable domain, with the rest looked up from reference TRBV9 and TRBJ2-7, is DSGVTQTPKHLITATGQRVTLRCSPRSGDLSVYWYQQSLDQGLQFLIQYYNGEERAKGNILERFSAQQFPDLHSELNLSSLELGDSALYFCASSETGTSGGEQYFGPGTRLTVT.

This sequence joins TRBV7-8 and TRBJ2-1, with TRBD2 identical over 7 bases. The junction had 3 bases not matched to a gene; V was cut back by 5 bases and J by 2 bases. The CDR3 length is 14 residues. Looked up from germline, CDR1 is SGHVS and CDR2 is FQNEAQ. The CDR3 DNA is TGTGCCAGCAGCACGGGGGGAGCCTACAATGAGCAGTTCTTC. Translating it yields CASSTGGAYNEQFF. Drawing the rest from reference TRBV7-8 and TRBJ2-1, the complete variable domain is GAGVSQSPRYKVAKRGQDVALRCDPISGHVSLFWYQQALGQGPEFLTYFQNEAQLDKSGLPSDRFFAERPEGSVSTLKIQRTQQEDSAVYLCASSTGGAYNEQFFGPGTRLTVL.

This clone turned up a few times. The chain joins TRBV7-9 to TRBJ1-5; D not resolved. Germline lookup yields CDR1 SEHNR and CDR2 FQNEAQ (reference sequence). This CDR3 is 15 amino acids long. Trimming left V 1 base short and J 2 bases short, with 9 bases between. The CDR3 coding sequence is TGTGCCAGCAGCTTAGGAAGCGGAGGCAATCAGCCCCAGCATTTT. As protein: CASSLGSGGNQPQHF.

The V and J genes are TRBV4-1 and TRBJ1-4; D gene unclear. This CDR3 comprises 15 residues. Germline CDR1 MGHRA, CDR2 YSYEKL. V shed 3 bases and J shed 9 bases, with 17 bases lying between them. CDR3 DNA sequence: TGCGCCAGCAGCCAGAGAGTATCGGAAGGGAAAAAACTGTTTTTT. Translation gives CASSQRVSEGKKLFF.

The chain recombines TRBV5-1 with TRBJ1-2, with D possibly matching TRBD1 (5 bases). The CDR3 has 14 residues. CDR1 is SGHRS, CDR2 YFSETQ, per germline. The V end was cut by 0 bases, the J end by 5 bases, with 11 bases between. The CDR3 loop is CASSLGLEGYGYTF. The CDR3 bases are TGCGCCAGCAGCTTGGGGTTGGAGGGGTATGGCTACACCTTC.

The chain combines TRBV29-1 with TRBJ1-2, with D tentatively TRBD1 (5 bases). Deletions cut 3 bases from V and 6 bases from J, with 8 bases between. Germline-derived CDR1 and CDR2 are SQVTM and ANQGSEA. This CDR3 has 11 amino acids. The DNA of the CDR3 is TGCAGCGTTGAGGGGGGAAATGGCTACACCTTC. This codes for CSVEGGNGYTF.

The chain couples TRBV27 to TRBJ2-1; D is tentatively TRBD1 or TRBD2 (5 bases each). V lost 2 bases and J 8 bases, leaving 16 bases between the germline ends. The CDR3 contains 15 residues. CDR1 is MNHEY and CDR2 is SMNVEV in the germline V gene (reference sequence). DNA of the CDR3: TGTGCCAGCAGTTTAGAAAGGGTGAGGGGCCATGAGCAGTTCTTC. Translating gives CASSLERVRGHEQFF.

J is TRBJ2-2 and V is TRBV7-2, with a tentative D call TRBD1 (6 bases). Per germline, CDR1 SGHTA and CDR2 FQGNSA. V dropped 4 bases and J dropped 4 bases, with 22 bases sitting between them. The CDR3 contains 18 residues. The DNA for the CDR3 is TGTGCCAGCAGCTCCCTTCTACAGGGCCCTAAGCCCACCGGGGAGCTGTTTTTT. Protein product: CASSSLLQGPKPTGELFF.

V and J are TRBV7-8 and TRBJ1-1, with no clear D. The CDR3 covers 15 residues. The germline CDR1 and CDR2 sequences are SGHVS and FQNEAQ. Trimming removed 5 bases from V and 2 bases from J, with 15 bases in between. The CDR3, as DNA: TGTGCCAGCAGCCCCTATAATAGACATAACACTGAAGCTTTCTTT. Translation gives CASSPYNRHNTEAFF.

The V and J genes are TRBV7-8 and TRBJ1-1; D unresolved. Germline CDR1 SGHVS, CDR2 FQNEAQ. V shed 5 bases and J shed 4 bases, with 20 bases lying between them. The CDR3 runs 16 residues. CDR3 DNA sequence: TGTGCCAGCAGCCACCGACGGAGTTTTGATCTCACTGAAGCTTTCTTT. Its protein product is CASSHRRSFDLTEAFF.

The CDR3 DNA follows: TGTGCCACCAGCAGAGGAGGGGGGTGGGACAGGGGACAAGAGACCCAGTACTTC. It yields the protein CATSRGGGWDRGQETQYF. The chain joins TRBV15 to TRBJ2-5; 10 bases map to TRBD1. This CDR3 has 18 amino acids. Germline assignment: CDR1 LNHNV and CDR2 YYDKDF (reference sequence). Germline trimming cut 1 base from V and 2 bases from J; bases unmatched to any gene: 10.

V usage is TRBV27 and J usage is TRBJ1-2; 10 bases line up with TRBD1. CDR1 MNHEY and CDR2 SMNVEV come from the germline V gene (reference sequence). The CDR3 extends over 12 amino acids. The junction had 5 bases not matched to a gene; V was cut back by 2 bases and J by 14 bases. CDR3 DNA: TGTGCCAGCAGTTTAGGGACAGGGGATCTAACCTTC. As protein: CASSLGTGDLTF.

This rearrangement joins TRBV6-1 to TRBJ1-1, with TRBD1 matching over 7 bases. V shed 0 bases and J 0 bases; nucleotides not matched to a gene: 7. The CDR3 covers 17 residues. CDR1 and CDR2 from the germline V gene are MNHNS and SASEGT. The CDR3 region is CASSEALRTGMNTEAFF. The CDR3 region has the DNA TGTGCCAGCAGTGAAGCTCTCAGGACAGGCATGAACACTGAAGCTTTCTTT.

V and J are TRBV7-2 and TRBJ2-3; D is unresolved. CDR3 length: 12 amino acids. Germline V gene data show CDR1 as SGHTA and CDR2 as FQGNSA. With 4 bases removed from V and 3 bases from J, the gap between germline ends came to 5 bases. DNA of the CDR3: TGTGCCAGCAGCTATCAGACAGATACGCAGTATTTT. Encoded protein: CASSYQTDTQYF.

The CDR3 here is CASSNELTGNTIYF. The CDR3, as DNA: TGTGCCAGCAGTAACGAGTTAACTGGAAACACCATATATTTT. J is TRBJ1-3 and V is TRBV28, with D unresolved. Trimming left V 5 bases short and J 2 bases short, with 10 bases between. This CDR3 has 14 residues. Germline loops: CDR1 MDHEN, CDR2 SYDVKM.

In the case of this clone: Other DNA sequences in the same sample also yield this CDR3. V is TRBV28 and J is TRBJ2-7; D is possibly TRBD2 (5 bases). V lost 2 bases to trimming and J lost 7 bases, with 9 bases between them. Germline V gene sequence: CDR1 MDHEN, CDR2 SYDVKM. The CDR3 sequence is 12 residues long. In DNA form, the CDR3 reads TGTGCCAGCAGTTTAACTAGTTATGAGCAGTACTTC. It yields the protein CASSLTSYEQYF.

The chain is built from TRBV2 and TRBJ2-3; 9 nucleotides agree with TRBD2. The V gene's germline CDR1 is SNHLY and CDR2 FYNNEI. There are 16 residues in the CDR3. V was pared by 8 bases and J by 2 bases, with 11 bases of the junction left unmatched. The DNA of the CDR3 is TGTGCCAGCTCCCCCGGGACTAGCTTAGACACAGATACGCAGTATTTT. Translating it yields CASSPGTSLDTDTQYF.

This clone was detected only once. The rearrangement links TRBV12-2 to TRBJ2-7; TRBD1 is taken as the D call from the table, unchecked against the DNA. TRBV12-2 is given as a pseudogene. This CDR3 spans 15 amino acids. Written as DNA, the CDR3 is TGTGCAAGTCGCTTAGGTTCCCAGGCGTTATACGAGCAGTACTTC. This encodes CASRLGSQALYEQYF.

The chain links TRBV28 to TRBJ1-6, with a possible D match to TRBD1 (6 bases). The V and J ends lost 3 bases and 10 bases respectively, with 16 bases between them. The CDR3 is made up of 15 amino acids. Germline-derived CDR1 and CDR2 are MDHEN and SYDVKM. The CDR3 here is CASSFAQGFTSPLHF. The CDR3, as DNA: TGTGCCAGCAGTTTTGCGCAGGGGTTTACATCACCCCTCCACTTT.

V usage is TRBV6-6 and J usage is TRBJ2-7; TRBD1 might be the D (6 bases). The germline V gene encodes CDR1 MNHNY and CDR2 SVGAGI (reference sequence). V lost 0 bases, J lost 2 bases, and 11 bases lay in between. This CDR3 spans 15 amino acids. CDR3 coding DNA: TGTGCCAGCAGTTACTCCGGACAGAACCCCTACGAGCAGTACTTC. Amino acid sequence: CASSYSGQNPYEQYF.

V usage is TRBV6-1 and J usage is TRBJ1-6; unclear D gene. Germline V gives CDR1 MNHNS, CDR2 SASEGT. The CDR3 runs 14 residues. Trimming took 2 bases from V and 9 from J, leaving 11 bases between them. Here the CDR3 reads CASSESPLGSPLHF. The CDR3 DNA reads TGTGCCAGCAGTGAATCCCCGCTCGGTTCACCCCTCCACTTT.

The chain joins TRBV28 to TRBJ2-3, with 12 bases aligning to TRBD2. The V segment lost 6 bases and the J segment 3 bases; nucleotides outside the gene matches: 7. This CDR3 contains 16 residues. Germline V gives CDR1 MDHEN, CDR2 SYDVKM. CDR3 sequence: CASSPQTSGRTDTQYF. CDR3 coding DNA: TGTGCCAGCAGCCCCCAGACTAGCGGGAGAACAGATACGCAGTATTTT.

The V and J genes are TRBV4-2 and TRBJ2-7; D is undetermined. The germline V gene encodes CDR1 LGHNA and CDR2 YNFKEQ. V dropped 1 base and J dropped 5 bases, with 9 bases sitting between them. This CDR3 has 13 amino acids. The CDR3 DNA is TGTGCCAGCAGCCAAGGACTGGGCGACGAGCAGTACTTC. It translates to CASSQGLGDEQYF.

The V gene is TRBV7-3, the J gene TRBJ2-7; 8 bases line up with TRBD1. CDR3 length equals 15 residues. Germline V CDR1 and CDR2: SGHTA, FQGTGA. Trimming at V came to 6 bases and at J to 5 bases, leaving 12 bases not matched to a gene. The chain's CDR3 is CASRILGQGGNEQYF. In DNA, the CDR3 is TGTGCCAGCAGGATACTTGGACAGGGAGGAAACGAGCAGTACTTC.

The table lists this clone with a count of one. This sequence joins TRBV5-1 and TRBJ2-5; D ambiguous. CDR3 length: 12 amino acids. Trimming stripped 4 bases from V and 5 bases from J, with 9 bases between. Germline V gives CDR1 SGHRS, CDR2 YFSETQ. CDR3: CASSQPEETQYF. CDR3 nucleotides: TGCGCCAGCAGCCAACCTGAGGAGACCCAGTACTTC.

Only one count was recorded for this clone. This rearrangement joins TRBV4-2 to TRBJ2-3, with D possibly being TRBD2 (6 bases). CDR1 and CDR2 from the germline V gene are LGHNA and YNFKEQ. V gave up 8 bases and J gave up 5 bases, with 8 bases separating them. This CDR3 has 11 residues. The CDR3 here is CASGAGDTQYF. The CDR3 nucleotides are TGTGCCAGCGGAGCGGGAGATACGCAGTATTTT.